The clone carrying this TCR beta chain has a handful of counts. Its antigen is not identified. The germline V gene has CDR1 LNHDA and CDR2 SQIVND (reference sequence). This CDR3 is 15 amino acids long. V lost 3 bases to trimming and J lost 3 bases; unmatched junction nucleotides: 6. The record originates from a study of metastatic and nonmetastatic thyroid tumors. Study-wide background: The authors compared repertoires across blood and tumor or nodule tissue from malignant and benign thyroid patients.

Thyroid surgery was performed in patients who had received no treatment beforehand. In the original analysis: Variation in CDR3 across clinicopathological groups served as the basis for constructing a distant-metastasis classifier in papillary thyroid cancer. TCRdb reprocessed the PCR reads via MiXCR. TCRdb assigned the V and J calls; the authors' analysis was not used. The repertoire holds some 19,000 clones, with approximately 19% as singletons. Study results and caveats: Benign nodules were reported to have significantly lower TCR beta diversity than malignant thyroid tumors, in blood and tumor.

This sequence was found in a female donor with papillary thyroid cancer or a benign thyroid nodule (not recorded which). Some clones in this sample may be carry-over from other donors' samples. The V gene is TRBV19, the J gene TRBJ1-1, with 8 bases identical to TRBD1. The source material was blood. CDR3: CASSMGTGRDTEAFF. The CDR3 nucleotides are TGTGCCAGTAGTATGGGGACAGGTAGGGACACTGAAGCTTTCTTT.